The rows below give T cell receptor beta chains drawn from one sample of a study of CD4+ T cells in melanoma. Profiled with immunoSEQ multiplex PCR; TCRdb holds only in-frame clones, not every one. The table includes about 8,800 clones, less than 75% detected once. Sequencing used cells from a culture (not recorded whether cultured in vitro). The receptors originated from a human donor with melanoma. Both conserved end residues are part of each CDR3. A D gene is named only where the DNA matches it firmly. Clone size is stated in some rows and not others, as once, few, many or a class when expanded.

D	V	J	size	DNA	CDR3
NA	TRBV2	TRBJ2-1	once	TGTGCCAGCATGGACGGAGTGAGCCTCGATTACAATGAGCAGTTCTTC	CASMDGVSLDYNEQFF
TRBD1	TRBV5-1	TRBJ2-7	NA	TGCGCCAGCAGCTTGGGAGGACAGGGGCCCTACGAGCAGTACTTC	CASSLGGQGPYEQYF
NA	TRBV5-1	TRBJ1-1	NA	TGCGCCAGCAGCTTGAATTCCGCGAACACTGAAGCTTTCTTT	CASSLNSANTEAFF
NA	TRBV2	TRBJ2-6	NA	TGTGCCAGCAGTCACAGGGAAACTGGGGCCAACGTCCTGACTTTC	CASSHRETGANVLTF
NA	TRBV9	TRBJ1-4	NA	TGTGCCAGCAGTCGGGACGGGGAAAAACTGTTTTTT	CASSRDGEKLFF
NA	TRBV5-1	TRBJ2-3	few	TGCGCCAGCAGCTTGGAACCGATGACTCCAGATACGCAGTATTTT	CASSLEPMTPDTQYF
TRBD2	TRBV6-4	TRBJ2-3	NA	TGTGCCAGCTCCGGCGGGGGTGGGAGAGATACGCAGTATTTT	CASSGGGGRDTQYF
NA	TRBV16	TRBJ1-2	NA	TGTGCCAGCAGCCGTCCCGGGGGAGGTGGCTACACCTTC	CASSRPGGGGYTF
TRBD2	TRBV30	TRBJ2-3	NA	TGTGCCTGGGCGGGGGACGGCTCCTCCACAGATACGCAGTATTTT	CAWAGDGSSTDTQYF
TRBD1	TRBV11-1	TRBJ2-2	NA	TGTGCCAGCAGATCGGGACAGGGGAAGAGGGAGCTGTTTTTT	CASRSGQGKRELFF
TRBD1	TRBV6-5	TRBJ1-2	NA	TGTGCCAGCAGAGGGACAGGGGAGTGGCGTGGCTACACCTTC	CASRGTGEWRGYTF
NA	TRBV30	TRBJ1-1	NA	TGTGCCTGGAGTGGGACCTGGGACACTGAAGCTTTCTTT	CAWSGTWDTEAFF
NA	TRBV18	TRBJ1-2	NA	TGTGCCAGCTCACCACCGACAGAGACTAGTGGCTACACCTTC	CASSPPTETSGYTF
TRBD2	TRBV9	TRBJ2-5	medium-sized	TGTGCCAGCAGCGCGGGGGGAACACAAGAGACCCAGTACTTC	CASSAGGTQETQYF
TRBD2	TRBV19	TRBJ2-1	NA	TGTGCCAGTAGTATAGCCCCTCTAGCGGACCTCTACAATGAGCAGTTCTTC	CASSIAPLADLYNEQFF